This note documents a single TCR beta chain sequence. Only in-frame clones appear in the TCRdb table, and some are missing; sequencing was by immunoSEQ multiplex PCR. The sample includes 10,000 to 15,000 clones, 85% to 95% of them seen just once. Germline trimming cut 2 bases from V and 5 bases from J; bases unmatched to any gene: 9. Germline values: CDR1 MNHNY, CDR2 SVGAGI (reference sequence). The CDR3 consists of 16 residues. This entry belongs to a study of graft-versus-host responses after intestinal transplantation. The overall study: Recipients obtained multivisceral, liver-intestinal, or isolated intestinal transplants. Uniformly, recipients were administered anti-thymocyte globulin induction with subsequent tacrolimus and steroids for two to three years.

The receptor was derived from a human patient who received an intestinal transplant, so some T cells may come from the graft donor. Sequenced material: PBMCs, taken less than 110 days after intestinal transplant. The chain employs TRBV6-6 and TRBJ2-5; 9 positions agree with TRBD2. The CDR3 coding sequence is TGTGCCAGCAGTTACAAGTCCGGACTAGCGCCGGAGACCCAGTACTTC. Amino acids: CASSYKSGLAPETQYF.